This T cell receptor (beta chain) was captured in a study of T cells after posttransplantation cyclophosphamide. The study, taken as a whole, reports: TRB clonality was highly associated with recipient CMV seropositivity and reactivation.

The data were produced by immunoSEQ multiplex PCR, yet TCRdb's version contains in-frame clones alone and is incomplete. The data contain 6,500 to 8,000 clones, 78% of them singletons. Notes on this clone: What it recognizes is unknown.

CDR1 and CDR2 (germline): SGHNT, YYREEE (reference sequence). V gave up 2 bases and J gave up 8 bases, with 22 bases separating them. The CDR3 is 16 residues long. The material sequenced was memory CD4+ T cells sorted from blood. The chain links TRBV5-4 to TRBJ1-2; perhaps TRBD1 as D (5 bases). This TCR was sampled from a woman aged 45-65 years in good health and a related stem cell transplant donor. The CDR3 coding sequence is TGTGCCAGCAGCTTCTCTGGGGCCCTAGTAGTAGGGGGCTACACCTTC. It codes for CASSFSGALVVGGYTF.